The 22 T cell receptor beta chains given below trace back to one sample, sequenced in a study of cytomegalovirus exposure and HLA in healthy donors. Primers: 60 Vbeta forward and 13 Jbeta reverse. Method: immunoSEQ multiplex PCR; TCRdb's copy keeps in-frame clones and lacks some. The sample spans around 150,000 clones; the ten largest clones claim over 1%. Sample: PBMCs. The receptors originated from a woman aged 60-75 years in good health and CMV-seronegative.

This rearrangement joins TRBV5-1 to TRBJ1-3; no definite D call. The CDR3 covers 16 residues. Germline CDR1 and CDR2: SGHRS and YFSETQ. The V end lost 0 bases, the J end lost 1 base, and 11 bases lay between the germline ends. CDR3 in amino acids: CASSLALGGSGNTIYF. The CDR3, as DNA: TGCGCCAGCAGCTTGGCCCTGGGAGGGTCTGGAAACACCATATATTTT.

This rearrangement joins TRBV11-2 to TRBJ1-6; 9 bases align to TRBD1. The V gene end was trimmed by 4 bases and the J gene end by 7 bases; junction bases not matched to a gene: 5. Per the germline V gene, CDR1 is SGHAT and CDR2 is FQNNGV. The CDR3 extends over 15 amino acids. The CDR3 coding sequence is TGTGCCAGCAGCTCAGACAGGGGGTTCAATTCACCCCTCCACTTT. This gives the protein CASSSDRGFNSPLHF.

CDR3 DNA: TGTGCCAGCAGCGGGTGCCCGGGACTAGCAGTCTACGAGCAGTACTTC. Its protein product is CASSGCPGLAVYEQYF. This sequence joins TRBV7-4 and TRBJ2-7; 9 positions agree with TRBD2. V gave up 5 bases and J gave up 3 bases; unmatched junction bases: 11. This CDR3 is built from 16 residues. Looked up from germline, CDR1 is SGHVT and CDR2 is SQSDAQ. Full variable domain (remainder filled in from reference TRBV7-4 and TRBJ2-7): GAGVSQSPRYKVAKRGRDVALRCDSISGHVTLYWYRQTLGQGSEVLTYSQSDAQRDKSGRPSGRFSAERPERSVSTLKIQRTEQGDSAVYLCASSGCPGLAVYEQYFGPGTRLTVT.

V and J are TRBV18 and TRBJ2-3; the match to TRBD2 covers 9 bases. V dropped 6 bases and J dropped 0; count of bases not matched to a gene: 7. The V gene's germline CDR1 is KGHSH and CDR2 LQKENI. There are 16 residues in the CDR3. The CDR3 region is CASSLSGGSSTDTQYF. CDR3 bases: TGTGCCAGCTCCCTCAGCGGGGGGTCTAGCACAGATACGCAGTATTTT.

The chain joins TRBV6-1 to TRBJ1-1; the D is unclear. Germline V lookup: CDR1 MNHNS, CDR2 SASEGT. V was shortened by 7 bases and J by 1 base, with 13 bases between the two germline ends. This CDR3 is 14 amino acids long. The CDR3 loop is CASKGSSENTEAFF. CDR3 bases: TGTGCCAGCAAAGGGAGTTCAGAGAACACTGAAGCTTTCTTT.

The V and J genes are TRBV25-1 and TRBJ2-5; D ambiguous. The assigned J gene may be wrong: the sequence end matches TRBJ2-7 better. Germline assignment: CDR1 MGHDK and CDR2 SYGVNS. The CDR3 length is 9 residues. The CDR3: CASTYEQYF. The CDR3 nucleotides read TGTGCCAGCACGTACGAGCAGTACTTC.

CDR3 in amino acids: CASTSLGQGNTEAFF. Here the CDR3 DNA reads TGCGCCAGCACCAGCTTGGGTCAGGGAAACACTGAAGCTTTCTTT. The chain employs TRBV5-1 and TRBJ1-1, with a weak D call TRBD1 (5 bases). Per the germline V gene, CDR1 is SGHRS and CDR2 is YFSETQ. Trimming took off 6 bases at V and 2 bases at J, with 17 bases between the two ends. The CDR3 length is 15 residues.

This chain joins TRBV29-1 and TRBJ1-1; D perhaps matches TRBD1 (6 bases). V dropped 7 bases and J dropped 3 bases, with 15 bases sitting between them. The CDR3 is made up of 13 amino acids. Germline V gives CDR1 SQVTM, CDR2 ANQGSEA. CDR3 in DNA: TGCAGCGCACTGTGGGGGCTGGACACTGAAGCTTTCTTT. Its protein is CSALWGLDTEAFF.

The rearrangement joins TRBV7-2 to TRBJ1-5; 9 nucleotides match TRBD1. The ends lost 0 bases at V and 7 bases at J; junction bases unmatched: 7. CDR1 is SGHTA, CDR2 FQGNSA, per germline. This CDR3 has 16 amino acids. CDR3 sequence (DNA): TGTGCCAGCAGCTTAGCGGGGACAGGGTACGGGCAGCCCCAGCATTTT. As protein: CASSLAGTGYGQPQHF.

The chain links TRBV2 to TRBJ1-4; 12 bases fit TRBD1. The CDR3 is 15 amino acids. The germline V gene encodes CDR1 SNHLY and CDR2 FYNNEI. V was clipped by 8 bases and J by 3 bases; unmatched bases: 4. The CDR3 DNA reads TGTGCCAGCGGGGACAGGGGGCCCTCTAATGAAAAACTGTTTTTT. Its translation: CASGDRGPSNEKLFF. The full variable domain, rest sourced from reference TRBV2 and TRBJ1-4, is EPEVTQTPSHQVTQMGQEVILRCVPISNHLYFYWYRQILGQKVEFLVSFYNNEISEKSEIFDDQFSVERPDGSNFTLKIRSTKLEDSAMYFCASGDRGPSNEKLFFGSGTQLSVL.

The rearrangement links TRBV28 to TRBJ2-7, with TRBD1 matching 8 bases. The CDR3 runs 14 residues. CDR1 is MDHEN and CDR2 is SYDVKM in the germline V gene. The V and J ends lost 5 bases and 11 bases, in that order; junction bases with no gene match: 14. CDR3 loop: CASSGGDRSPKEYF. CDR3 coding DNA: TGTGCCAGCAGTGGCGGGGACAGGTCCCCAAAAGAGTACTTC.

This chain joins TRBV7-3 and TRBJ1-1; TRBD1 might be the D (6 bases). CDR3 length: 13 residues. Trimming removed 8 bases at V and 1 base at J, with 11 bases between. The germline V gene encodes CDR1 SGHTA and CDR2 FQGTGA. CDR3 DNA: TGTGCCAGCGGCAGACAGGCGAACACTGAAGCTTTCTTT. Amino acids: CASGRQANTEAFF.

The genes are TRBV18 and TRBJ2-2; D is possibly TRBD2 (6 bases). This CDR3 region has 16 residues. V lost 0 bases and J lost 4, with 12 bases in between. Germline V CDR1 and CDR2: KGHSH, LQKENI. For the CDR3, the DNA is TGTGCCAGCTCACCACCTGGGAGGCGTAGCACCGGGGAGCTGTTTTTT. Protein sequence: CASSPPGRRSTGELFF.

The chain links TRBV14 to TRBJ2-7, with D possibly matching TRBD1 (6 bases). Deletions cut 1 base from V and 3 bases from J, with 22 bases between. This CDR3 has 18 amino acids. Germline values: CDR1 SGHDN, CDR2 FVKESK. The CDR3 region is CASSQGSIQGLWDYEQYF. The CDR3 nucleotides read TGTGCCAGCAGCCAAGGATCCATACAGGGCCTATGGGACTACGAGCAGTACTTC. Using reference TRBV14 and TRBJ2-7 for the parts outside the CDR3, the full variable domain is EAGVTQFPSHSVIEKGQTVTLRCDPISGHDNLYWYRRVMGKEIKFLLHFVKESKQDESGMPNNRFLAERTGGTYSTLKVQPAELEDSGVYFCASSQGSIQGLWDYEQYFGPGTRLTVT.

The genes are TRBV27 and TRBJ2-7, with no clear D. The CDR3 contains 14 residues. Germline V gives CDR1 MNHEY, CDR2 SMNVEV (reference sequence). With 0 bases removed from V and 3 bases from J, the gap between germline ends came to 9 bases. CDR3 sequence reads: CASSLSPLVYEQYF. The CDR3, as DNA: TGTGCCAGCAGTTTATCCCCCCTAGTCTACGAGCAGTACTTC.

The rearrangement links TRBV28 to TRBJ2-7; the D gene is possibly TRBD2 (7 bases). Germline V gene data show CDR1 as MDHEN and CDR2 as SYDVKM. V gave up 5 bases and J gave up 9 bases, with 17 bases separating them. This CDR3 spans 13 amino acids. CDR3 in DNA: TGTGCCAGCAGTCTTGGGGGGGGCAAGGGGCAGTACTTC. Translating gives CASSLGGGKGQYF.

This chain joins TRBV2 and TRBJ1-5; TRBD1 matches at 8 bases. This CDR3 is built from 13 residues. In germline, CDR1 is SNHLY, CDR2 FYNNEI. The V and J ends lost 6 bases and 4 bases, in that order; junction bases with no gene match: 2. The CDR3 reads CASRRTGNQPQHF. Here the CDR3 DNA reads TGTGCCAGCAGACGGACAGGGAATCAGCCCCAGCATTTT.

The CDR3 DNA is TGTGCCAGCAGGAGGGTTGGCGGGGGTGACGAGACCCAGTACTTC. Protein sequence: CASRRVGGGDETQYF. The chain employs TRBV7-9 and TRBJ2-5; 7 bases agree with TRBD2. V dropped 6 bases and J dropped 5; count of bases not matched to a gene: 12. The CDR3 is made up of 15 amino acids. Germline CDR1 SEHNR, CDR2 FQNEAQ (reference sequence).

The rearrangement uses TRBV29-1 and TRBJ2-1; 8 bases match TRBD1. The CDR3 runs to 15 residues. Germline values: CDR1 SQVTM, CDR2 ANQGSEA. V gave up 4 bases and J gave up 12 bases; unmatched junction bases: 17. The CDR3 region is CSVANQGALPGVQFF. The CDR3 DNA follows: TGCAGCGTTGCAAATCAGGGGGCCCTCCCGGGTGTGCAGTTCTTC.

The CDR3 sequence is CASSNDRVSEKLFF. CDR3 coding DNA: TGTGCCAGCAGCAACGACAGGGTTAGTGAAAAACTGTTTTTT. The chain employs TRBV11-2 and TRBJ1-4; 7 bases match TRBD1. Germline values: CDR1 SGHAT, CDR2 FQNNGV. The CDR3 has 14 amino acids. The ends lost 5 bases at V and 7 bases at J; junction bases unmatched: 7.

The rearrangement joins TRBV5-6 to TRBJ2-5; 9 bases are a match to TRBD1. The CDR3 loop spans 16 amino acids. V shed 4 bases and J 5 bases; nucleotides not matched to a gene: 12. Germline V gene lookup returns CDR1 SGHDT and CDR2 YYEEEE. The CDR3 protein is CASSIPLTGGGETQYF. Here the CDR3 DNA reads TGTGCCAGCAGCATCCCTTTAACAGGGGGCGGGGAGACCCAGTACTTC. Full variable domain (rest looked up from reference TRBV5-6 and TRBJ2-5): DAGVTQSPTHLIKTRGQQVTLRCSPKSGHDTVSWYQQALGQGPQFIFQYYEEEERQRGNFPDRFSGHQFPNYSSELNVNALLLGDSALYLCASSIPLTGGGETQYFGPGTRLLVL.

The chain is built from TRBV5-4 and TRBJ1-3; 7 bases map to TRBD1. V shed 4 bases and J 4 bases; nucleotides not matched to a gene: 5. The CDR3 loop spans 14 amino acids. Germline CDR1 SGHNT, CDR2 YYREEE (reference sequence). CDR3 sequence: CASSQTGEGNTIYF. The CDR3 coding sequence is TGTGCCAGCAGCCAAACAGGGGAGGGAAACACCATATATTTT.